These 11 T cell receptor beta chains were all obtained from the same sample, sequenced in a study of T cells after somatic rescue of genetic block. Method: immunoSEQ multiplex PCR; TCRdb's copy keeps in-frame clones and lacks some. The repertoire holds around 67,000 clones, with about nine tenths as singletons. The sequencing input was peripheral blood mononuclear cells (PBMCs). Receptors originate from a man aged 25 to 45.

The rearrangement joins TRBV5-1 to TRBJ1-4; D is undetermined. This CDR3 spans 15 amino acids. The germline V gene encodes CDR1 SGHRS and CDR2 YFSETQ. Trimming shortened V by 0 bases and J by 7 bases, and 13 bases separated the two germline ends. The CDR3 bases are TGCGCCAGCAGCTTGGCCGGGCAGTTTTCTGAAAAACTGTTTTTT. It is translated as CASSLAGQFSEKLFF.

The chain links TRBV5-1 to TRBJ2-5; TRBD2 agrees at 7 bases. J was trimmed by 2 bases and V by 1 base; bases with no gene match: 5. Germline V CDR1 and CDR2: SGHRS, YFSETQ. The CDR3 runs to 15 residues. DNA for the CDR3: TGCGCCAGCAGCTTGAACGCGGGAGTGCAAGAGACCCAGTACTTC. It codes for CASSLNAGVQETQYF. The full variable domain, rest sourced from reference TRBV5-1 and TRBJ2-5, is KAGVTQTPRYLIKTRGQQVTLSCSPISGHRSVSWYQQTPGQGLQFLFEYFSETQRNKGNFPGRFSGRQFSNSRSEMNVSTLELGDSALYLCASSLNAGVQETQYFGPGTRLLVL.

The chain couples TRBV2 to TRBJ1-5, with TRBD1 as a possible D gene (5 bases). The germline V gene encodes CDR1 SNHLY and CDR2 FYNNEI. Trimming shortened V by 1 base and J by 4 bases, and 11 bases separated the two germline ends. The length of the CDR3 is 15 residues. CDR3 in DNA: TGTGCCAGCAGTGAAGAAAGGGGAAGGAATCAGCCCCAGCATTTT. Residues: CASSEERGRNQPQHF.

This chain joins TRBV11-3 and TRBJ2-2; D uncertain. The germline V gene encodes CDR1 SGHNT and CDR2 YENEEA. V was trimmed by 3 bases and J by 7 bases, leaving 6 bases between them. This CDR3 has 12 residues. CDR3 coding DNA: TGTGCCAGCAGCTTCCGTAGCGGGGAGCTGTTTTTT. Protein: CASSFRSGELFF.

The V gene is TRBV19, the J gene TRBJ2-1; 12 bases line up with TRBD2. V lost 3 bases to trimming and J lost 8 bases; unmatched junction nucleotides: 8. Germline V gives CDR1 LNHDA, CDR2 SQIVND (reference sequence). The CDR3 loop spans 16 amino acids. The CDR3 here is CASSIRSTSGSYEQFF. The CDR3 DNA reads as TGTGCCAGTAGTATCCGTTCGACTAGCGGGAGTTATGAGCAGTTCTTC.

The chain combines TRBV27 with TRBJ1-6, with 7 bases that match TRBD1. CDR3 size: 13 residues. V trimming: 3 bases; J trimming: 16 bases; junction bases outside the gene matches: 9. CDR1 MNHEY and CDR2 SMNVEV come from the germline V gene (reference sequence). Here the CDR3 DNA reads TGTGCCAGCAGTTTTCAGACAGGGTCAGCTCTCCACTTT. Translation: CASSFQTGSALHF.

The J gene is TRBJ2-7, the V gene TRBV11-2, with D possibly being TRBD2 (6 bases). Per germline, CDR1 SGHAT and CDR2 FQNNGV. The ends were cut back, 4 bases at V and 1 base at J, with 14 bases in the middle. The CDR3 loop spans 15 amino acids. Here the CDR3 reads CASSSPSGDSYEQYF. DNA of the CDR3: TGTGCCAGCAGCTCTCCCTCGGGGGATTCCTACGAGCAGTACTTC.

Only one count was recorded for this clone. The chain uses TRBV27 and TRBJ2-2; 7 nucleotides align to TRBD2. The CDR3 is made up of 15 amino acids. Germline V lookup: CDR1 MNHEY, CDR2 SMNVEV (reference sequence). The V segment lost 3 bases and the J segment 0 bases; nucleotides outside the gene matches: 1. CDR3 protein: CASSLGGSNTGELFF. CDR3 DNA sequence: TGTGCCAGCAGTTTGGGGGGGTCGAACACCGGGGAGCTGTTTTTT.

The V and J genes are TRBV12-5 and TRBJ2-1; D might be TRBD2 (6 bases). The germline CDR1 and CDR2 sequences are LGHNT and FRNRAP. The CDR3 spans 13 residues. Deletions cut 2 bases from V and 8 bases from J, with 10 bases between. In nucleotides, the CDR3 is TGTGCTAGTGGTTTGCCCGGAGGGGATGAGCAGTTCTTC. Translating gives CASGLPGGDEQFF.

V gene TRBV7-8 combines with J gene TRBJ2-1; 8 nucleotides align to TRBD2. The CDR3 covers 13 residues. CDR1 is SGHVS, CDR2 FQNEAQ, per germline. The trim removed 5 bases at V and 8 bases at J, leaving 5 bases unmatched. The CDR3, as DNA: TGTGCCAGCAGCGGGGGACTAGAATATGAGCAGTTCTTC. It encodes CASSGGLEYEQFF.

The chain combines TRBV7-6 with TRBJ1-4; 7 bases match TRBD1. CDR1 SGHVS and CDR2 FNYEAQ come from the germline V gene. CDR3 length equals 15 residues. The J segment lost 7 bases and the V segment lost 5 bases, leaving 10 bases of the junction unmatched. This CDR3 is CASSHRQGQGEKLFF. DNA for the CDR3: TGTGCCAGCAGCCATCGACAGGGTCAAGGTGAAAAACTGTTTTTT. The variable domain in full, completed from reference TRBV7-6 and TRBJ1-4, reads GAGVSQSPRYKVTKRGQDVALRCDPISGHVSLYWYRQALGQGPEFLTYFNYEAQQDKSGLPNDRFSAERPEGSISTLTIQRTEQRDSAMYRCASSHRQGQGEKLFFGSGTQLSVL.